This T cell receptor beta chain was identified during a study of graft-versus-host responses after intestinal transplantation. Study summary: Multivisceral, liver-intestinal, or isolated intestinal grafts were transplanted into recipients. Uniformly, recipients were administered anti-thymocyte globulin induction with subsequent tacrolimus and steroids for around 3 years. Study observations and caveats: Researchers found GvH clones in recipient marrow, and some showed up first in ileum or blood. Graft-donor T cell macrochimerism coincided with high graft-versus-host to host-versus-graft clonal ratios in allografts.

TCRdb's table, derived via immunoSEQ multiplex PCR, lists solely in-frame clones and lacks some. This sample has about 9,600 clones, with approximately 80% found just once. V dropped 3 bases and J dropped 0; count of bases not matched to a gene: 6. The CDR3 consists of 16 residues. CDR1 is GTSNPN and CDR2 is SVGIG in the germline V gene (reference sequence). On this clone: Its specificity is not known.

Lamina propria and intraepithelial lymphocytes were released by processing graft tissue. The receptor was isolated from a human patient who received an intestinal transplant, so some T cells may come from the graft donor. This sequence joins TRBV30 and TRBJ1-5; 9 nucleotides line up with TRBD1. The sample was ileum tissue, taken about 430 days after intestinal transplantation. The chain's CDR3 is CAWSEGTGYSNQPQHF. CDR3 nucleotide sequence: TGTGCCTGGAGCGAGGGGACAGGGTATAGCAATCAGCCCCAGCATTTT. Combining the CDR3 with reference TRBV30 and TRBJ1-5 gives the whole variable domain SQTIHQWPATLVQPVGSPLSLECTVEGTSNPNLYWYRQAAGRGLQLLFYSVGIGQISSEVPQNLSASRPQDRQFILSSKKLLLSDSGFYLCAWSEGTGYSNQPQHFGDGTRLSIL.